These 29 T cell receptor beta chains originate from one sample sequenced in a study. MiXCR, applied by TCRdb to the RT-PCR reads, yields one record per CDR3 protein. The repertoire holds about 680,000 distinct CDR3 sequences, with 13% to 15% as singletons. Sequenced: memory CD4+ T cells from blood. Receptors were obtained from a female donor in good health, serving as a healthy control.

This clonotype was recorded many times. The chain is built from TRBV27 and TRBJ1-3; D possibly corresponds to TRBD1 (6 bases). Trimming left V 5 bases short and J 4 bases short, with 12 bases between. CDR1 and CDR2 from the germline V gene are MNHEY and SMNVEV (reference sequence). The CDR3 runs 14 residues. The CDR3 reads CASSPTDRGNTIYF. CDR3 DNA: TGTGCCAGCAGTCCAACGGACAGAGGAAACACCATATATTTT.

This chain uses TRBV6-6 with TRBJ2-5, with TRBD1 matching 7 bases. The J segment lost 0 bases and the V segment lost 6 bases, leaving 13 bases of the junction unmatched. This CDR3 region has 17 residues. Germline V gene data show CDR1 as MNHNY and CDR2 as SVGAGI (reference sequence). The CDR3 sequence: CASRNNPGTANQETQYF. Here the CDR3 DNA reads TGTGCCAGCAGGAACAACCCCGGGACAGCCAACCAAGAGACCCAGTACTTC.

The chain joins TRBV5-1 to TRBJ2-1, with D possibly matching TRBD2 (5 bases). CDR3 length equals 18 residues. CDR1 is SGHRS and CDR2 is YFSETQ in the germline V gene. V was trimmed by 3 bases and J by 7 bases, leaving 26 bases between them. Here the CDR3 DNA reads TGCGCCAGCAGCTCGGTTCCTTCCCATTTGAGGGTTAGAAATGAGCAGTTCTTC. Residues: CASSSVPSHLRVRNEQFF.

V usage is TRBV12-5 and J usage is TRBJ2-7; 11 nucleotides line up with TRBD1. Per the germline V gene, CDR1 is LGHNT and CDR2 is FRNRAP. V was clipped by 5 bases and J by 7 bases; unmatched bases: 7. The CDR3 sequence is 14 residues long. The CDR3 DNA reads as TGTGCTAGTGGTCCCGGGACAGGGGGTCATGAGCAGTACTTC. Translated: CASGPGTGGHEQYF.

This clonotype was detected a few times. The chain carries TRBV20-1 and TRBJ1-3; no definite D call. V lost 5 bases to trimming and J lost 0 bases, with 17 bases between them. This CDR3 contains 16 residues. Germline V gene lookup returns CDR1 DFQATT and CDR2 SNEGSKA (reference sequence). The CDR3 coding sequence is TGCAGTGCTCCAGACAAGGCATCCCCCTCTGGAAACACCATATATTTT. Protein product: CSAPDKASPSGNTIYF.

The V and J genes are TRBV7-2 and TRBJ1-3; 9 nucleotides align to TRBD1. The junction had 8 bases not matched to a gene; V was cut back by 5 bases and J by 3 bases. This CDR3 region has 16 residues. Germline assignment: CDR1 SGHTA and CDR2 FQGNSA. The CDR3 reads CASSQRSGQGGNTIYF. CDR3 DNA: TGTGCCAGCAGCCAGAGGTCGGGACAGGGTGGAAACACCATATATTTT. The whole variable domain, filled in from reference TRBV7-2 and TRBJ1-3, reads GAGVSQSPSNKVTEKGKDVELRCDPISGHTALYWYRQSLGQGLEFLIYFQGNSAPDKSGLPSDRFSAERTGGSVSTLTIQRTQQEDSAVYLCASSQRSGQGGNTIYFGEGSWLTVV.

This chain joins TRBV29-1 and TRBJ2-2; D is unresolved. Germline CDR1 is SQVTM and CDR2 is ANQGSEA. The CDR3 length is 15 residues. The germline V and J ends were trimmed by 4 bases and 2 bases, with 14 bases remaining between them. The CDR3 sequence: CSVASPTINTGELFF. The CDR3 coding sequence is TGCAGCGTTGCTTCGCCGACCATTAACACCGGGGAGCTGTTTTTT.

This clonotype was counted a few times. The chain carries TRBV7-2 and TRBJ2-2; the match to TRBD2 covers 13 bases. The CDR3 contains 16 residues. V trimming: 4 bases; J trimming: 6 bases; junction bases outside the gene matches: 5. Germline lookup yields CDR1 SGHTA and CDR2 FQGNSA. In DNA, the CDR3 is TGTGCCAGCAGCTCTCGGACTAGCGGGGGCTCCGGGGAGCTGTTTTTT. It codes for CASSSRTSGGSGELFF.

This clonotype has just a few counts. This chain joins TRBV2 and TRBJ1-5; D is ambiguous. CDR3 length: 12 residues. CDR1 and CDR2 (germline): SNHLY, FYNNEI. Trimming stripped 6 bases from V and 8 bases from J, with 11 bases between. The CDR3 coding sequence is TGTGCCAGCAGCGACCCCCATAAGCCCCAGCATTTT. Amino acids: CASSDPHKPQHF. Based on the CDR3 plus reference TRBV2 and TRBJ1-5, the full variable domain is EPEVTQTPSHQVTQMGQEVILRCVPISNHLYFYWYRQILGQKVEFLVSFYNNEISEKSEIFDDQFSVERPDGSNFTLKIRSTKLEDSAMYFCASSDPHKPQHFGDGTRLSIL.

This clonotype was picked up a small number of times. CDR3 region: CASSVPGRGYTF. In DNA, the CDR3 is TGTGCCAGCAGCGTTCCAGGGCGGGGCTACACCTTC. V and J are TRBV9 and TRBJ1-2; perhaps TRBD1 as D (5 bases). Trimming removed 2 bases at V and 8 bases at J, with 10 bases between. Germline V gives CDR1 SGDLS, CDR2 YYNGEE. The CDR3 is 12 amino acids.

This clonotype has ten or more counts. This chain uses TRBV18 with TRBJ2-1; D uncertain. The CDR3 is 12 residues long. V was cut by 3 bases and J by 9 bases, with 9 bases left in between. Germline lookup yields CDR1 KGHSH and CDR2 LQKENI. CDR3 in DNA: TGTGCCAGCTCACCCTACAAAAGTGAGCAGTTCTTC. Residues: CASSPYKSEQFF.

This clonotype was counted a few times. This chain's CDR3 is CASSVGQGPQSSYNEQFF. The CDR3 DNA reads as TGTGCCAGCAGCGTAGGACAGGGCCCTCAGAGCTCCTACAATGAGCAGTTCTTC. This chain links TRBV9 with TRBJ2-1; 7 bases agree with TRBD1. The ends lost 0 bases at V and 0 bases at J; junction bases unmatched: 9. This CDR3 spans 18 amino acids. Per germline, CDR1 SGDLS and CDR2 YYNGEE.

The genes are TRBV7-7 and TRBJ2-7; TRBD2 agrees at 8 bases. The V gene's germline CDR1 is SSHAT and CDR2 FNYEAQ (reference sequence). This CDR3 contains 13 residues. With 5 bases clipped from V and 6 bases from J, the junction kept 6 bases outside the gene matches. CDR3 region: CASSTGLDGEQYF. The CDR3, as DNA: TGTGCCAGCAGCACGGGACTAGACGGCGAGCAGTACTTC.

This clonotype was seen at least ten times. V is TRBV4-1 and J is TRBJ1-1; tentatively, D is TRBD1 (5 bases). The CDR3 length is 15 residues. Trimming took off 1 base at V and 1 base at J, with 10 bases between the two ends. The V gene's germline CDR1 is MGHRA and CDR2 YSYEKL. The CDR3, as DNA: TGCGCCAGCAGCCAAGTTCAGGGCGGGAACACTGAAGCTTTCTTT. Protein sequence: CASSQVQGGNTEAFF.

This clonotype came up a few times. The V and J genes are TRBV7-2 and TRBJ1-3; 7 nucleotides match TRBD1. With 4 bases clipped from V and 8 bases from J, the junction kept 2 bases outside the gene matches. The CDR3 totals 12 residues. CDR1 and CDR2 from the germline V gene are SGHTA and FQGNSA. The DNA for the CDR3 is TGTGCCAGCAGCTCACAGGGGTACACCATATATTTT. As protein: CASSSQGYTIYF.

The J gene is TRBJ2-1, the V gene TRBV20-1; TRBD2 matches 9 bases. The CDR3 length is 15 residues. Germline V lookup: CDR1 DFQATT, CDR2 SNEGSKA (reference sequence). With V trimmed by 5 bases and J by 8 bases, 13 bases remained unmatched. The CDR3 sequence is CSARDRRGGAYEQFF. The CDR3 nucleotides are TGCAGTGCTCGGGATCGGCGCGGGGGGGCTTATGAGCAGTTCTTC.

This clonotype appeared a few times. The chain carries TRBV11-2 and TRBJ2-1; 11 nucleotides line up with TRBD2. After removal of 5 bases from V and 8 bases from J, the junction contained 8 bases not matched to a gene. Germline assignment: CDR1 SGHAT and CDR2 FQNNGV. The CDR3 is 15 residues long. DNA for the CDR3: TGTGCCAGCAGCCCCATAGCGGGAGGGCCCGATGAGCAGTTCTTC. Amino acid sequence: CASSPIAGGPDEQFF.

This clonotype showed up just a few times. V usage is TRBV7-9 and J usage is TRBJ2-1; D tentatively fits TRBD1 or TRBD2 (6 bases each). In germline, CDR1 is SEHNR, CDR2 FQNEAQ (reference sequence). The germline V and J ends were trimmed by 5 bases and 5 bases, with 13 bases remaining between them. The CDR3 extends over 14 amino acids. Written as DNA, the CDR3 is TGTGCCAGCAGCAAGAGGGGGGAGGACAATGAGCAGTTCTTC. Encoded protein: CASSKRGEDNEQFF.

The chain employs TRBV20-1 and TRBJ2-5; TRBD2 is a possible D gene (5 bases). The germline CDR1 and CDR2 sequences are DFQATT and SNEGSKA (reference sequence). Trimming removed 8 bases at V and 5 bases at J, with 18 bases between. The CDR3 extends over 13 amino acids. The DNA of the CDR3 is TGCAGTAGGGCCGCGGGTTTGATGGAGACCCAGTACTTC. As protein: CSRAAGLMETQYF.

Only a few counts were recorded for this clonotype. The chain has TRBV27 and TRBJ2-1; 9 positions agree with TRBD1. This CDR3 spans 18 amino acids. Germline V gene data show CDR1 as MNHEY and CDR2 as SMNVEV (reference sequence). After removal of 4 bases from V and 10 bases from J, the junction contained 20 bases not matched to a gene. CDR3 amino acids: CASSSPPGTGYGTVEQFF. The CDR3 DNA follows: TGTGCCAGCAGTTCGCCACCCGGGACAGGGTATGGCACAGTGGAGCAGTTCTTC.

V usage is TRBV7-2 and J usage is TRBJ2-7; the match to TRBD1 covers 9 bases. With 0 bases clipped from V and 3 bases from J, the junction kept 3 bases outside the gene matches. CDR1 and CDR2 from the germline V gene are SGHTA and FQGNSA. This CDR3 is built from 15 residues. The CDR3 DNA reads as TGTGCCAGCAGCTTAGCCCCGGGACAGGGCTACGAGCAGTACTTC. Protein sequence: CASSLAPGQGYEQYF.

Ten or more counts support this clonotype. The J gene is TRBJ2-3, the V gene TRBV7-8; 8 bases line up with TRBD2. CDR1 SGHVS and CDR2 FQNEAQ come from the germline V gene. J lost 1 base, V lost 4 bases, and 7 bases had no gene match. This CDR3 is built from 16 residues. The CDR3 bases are TGTGCCAGCAGCTCCACGACTAGCGATCGCACAGATACGCAGTATTTT. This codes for CASSSTTSDRTDTQYF. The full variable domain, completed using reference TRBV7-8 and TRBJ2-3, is GAGVSQSPRYKVAKRGQDVALRCDPISGHVSLFWYQQALGQGPEFLTYFQNEAQLDKSGLPSDRFFAERPEGSVSTLKIQRTQQEDSAVYLCASSSTTSDRTDTQYFGPGTRLTVL.

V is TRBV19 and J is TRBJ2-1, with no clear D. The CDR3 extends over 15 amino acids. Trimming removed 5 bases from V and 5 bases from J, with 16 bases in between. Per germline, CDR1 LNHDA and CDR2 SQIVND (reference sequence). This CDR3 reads CASSLQGRANNEQFF. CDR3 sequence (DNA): TGTGCCAGTAGTCTACAAGGAAGGGCGAACAATGAGCAGTTCTTC.

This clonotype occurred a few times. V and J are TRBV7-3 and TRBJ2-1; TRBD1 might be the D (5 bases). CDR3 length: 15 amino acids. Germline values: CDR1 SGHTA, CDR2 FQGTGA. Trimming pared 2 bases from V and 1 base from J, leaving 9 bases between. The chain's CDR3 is CASSLDRYSYNEQFF. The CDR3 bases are TGTGCCAGCAGCTTAGACAGATATTCCTACAATGAGCAGTTCTTC.

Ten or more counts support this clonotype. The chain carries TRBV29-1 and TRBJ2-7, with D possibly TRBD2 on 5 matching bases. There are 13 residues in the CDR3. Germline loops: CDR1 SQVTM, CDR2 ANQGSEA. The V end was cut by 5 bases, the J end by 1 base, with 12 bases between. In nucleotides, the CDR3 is TGCAGCGTTAGGGCGGGCACATCCTACGAGCAGTACTTC. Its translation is CSVRAGTSYEQYF.

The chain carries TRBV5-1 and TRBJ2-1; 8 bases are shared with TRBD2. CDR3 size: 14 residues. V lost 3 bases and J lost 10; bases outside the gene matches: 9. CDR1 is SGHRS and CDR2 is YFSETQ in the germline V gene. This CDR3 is CASSSGTREGEQFF. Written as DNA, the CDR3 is TGCGCCAGCAGCTCCGGGACACGGGAGGGCGAGCAGTTCTTC.

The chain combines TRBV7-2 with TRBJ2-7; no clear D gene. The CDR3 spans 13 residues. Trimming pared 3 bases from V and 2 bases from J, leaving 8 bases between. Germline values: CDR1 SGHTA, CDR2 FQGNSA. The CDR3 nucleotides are TGTGCCAGCAGCTTCACCTCTGCCTACGAGCAGTACTTC. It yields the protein CASSFTSAYEQYF.

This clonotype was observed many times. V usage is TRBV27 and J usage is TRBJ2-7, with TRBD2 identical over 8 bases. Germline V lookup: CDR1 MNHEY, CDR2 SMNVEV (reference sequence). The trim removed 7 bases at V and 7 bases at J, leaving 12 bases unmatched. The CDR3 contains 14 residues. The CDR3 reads CASTGRAGAREQYF. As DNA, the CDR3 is TGTGCCAGCACTGGGAGAGCGGGAGCCCGAGAGCAGTACTTC.

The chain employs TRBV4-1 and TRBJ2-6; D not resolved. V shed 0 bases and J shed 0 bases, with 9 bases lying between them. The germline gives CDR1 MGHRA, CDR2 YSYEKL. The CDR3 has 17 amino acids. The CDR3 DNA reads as TGCGCCAGCAGCCAAGATAACGGGTACTCTGGGGCCAACGTCCTGACTTTC. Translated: CASSQDNGYSGANVLTF.